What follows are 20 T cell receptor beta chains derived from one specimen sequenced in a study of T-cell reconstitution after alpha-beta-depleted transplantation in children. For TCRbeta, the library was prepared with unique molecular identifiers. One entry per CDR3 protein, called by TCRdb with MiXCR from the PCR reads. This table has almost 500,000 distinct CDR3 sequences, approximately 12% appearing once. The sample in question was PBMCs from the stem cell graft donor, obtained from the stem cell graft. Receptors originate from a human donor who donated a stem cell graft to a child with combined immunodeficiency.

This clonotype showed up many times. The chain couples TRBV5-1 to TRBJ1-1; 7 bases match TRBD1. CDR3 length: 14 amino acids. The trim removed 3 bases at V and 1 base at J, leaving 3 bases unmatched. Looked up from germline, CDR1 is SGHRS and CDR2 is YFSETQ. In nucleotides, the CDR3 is TGCGCCAGCAGCTCCTACAGGGGGAACACTGAAGCTTTCTTT. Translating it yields CASSSYRGNTEAFF.

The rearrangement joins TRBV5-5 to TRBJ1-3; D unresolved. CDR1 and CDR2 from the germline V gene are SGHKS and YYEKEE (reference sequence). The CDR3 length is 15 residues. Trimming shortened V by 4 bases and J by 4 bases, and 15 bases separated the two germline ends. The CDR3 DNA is TGTGCCAGCAGCCAATATCCACGGCGCGGAAACACCATATATTTT. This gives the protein CASSQYPRRGNTIYF.

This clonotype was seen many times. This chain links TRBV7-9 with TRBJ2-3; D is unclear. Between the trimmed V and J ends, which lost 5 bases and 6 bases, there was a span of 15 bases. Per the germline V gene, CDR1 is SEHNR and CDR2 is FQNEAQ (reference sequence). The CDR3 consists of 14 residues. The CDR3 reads CASSRDWISDTQYF. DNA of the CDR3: TGTGCCAGCAGCCGAGACTGGATCAGTGATACGCAGTATTTT.

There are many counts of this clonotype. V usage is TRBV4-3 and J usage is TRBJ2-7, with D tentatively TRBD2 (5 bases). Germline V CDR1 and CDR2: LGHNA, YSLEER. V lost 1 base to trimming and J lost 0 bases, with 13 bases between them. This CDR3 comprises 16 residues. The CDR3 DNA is TGCGCCAGCAGCCAAGGAACCGGGATGAGCTCCTACGAGCAGTACTTC. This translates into CASSQGTGMSSYEQYF.

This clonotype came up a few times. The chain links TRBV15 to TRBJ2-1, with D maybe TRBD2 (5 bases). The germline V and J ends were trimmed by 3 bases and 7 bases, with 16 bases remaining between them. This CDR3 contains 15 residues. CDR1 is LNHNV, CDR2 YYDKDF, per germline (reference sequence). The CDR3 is CATSRERNRGNEQFF. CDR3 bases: TGTGCCACCAGCAGGGAACGAAACCGAGGGAATGAGCAGTTCTTC.

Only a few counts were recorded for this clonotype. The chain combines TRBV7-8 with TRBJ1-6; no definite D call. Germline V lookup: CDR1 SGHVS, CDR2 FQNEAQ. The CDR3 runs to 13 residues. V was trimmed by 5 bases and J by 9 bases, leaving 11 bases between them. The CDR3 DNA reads TGTGCCAGCAGCCCCGGTCTCCTTTCACCCCTCCACTTT. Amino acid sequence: CASSPGLLSPLHF.

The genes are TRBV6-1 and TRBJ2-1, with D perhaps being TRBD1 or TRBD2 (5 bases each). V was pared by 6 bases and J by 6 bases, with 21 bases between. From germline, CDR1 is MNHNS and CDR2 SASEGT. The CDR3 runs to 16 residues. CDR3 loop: CASRLRGVPRINEQFF. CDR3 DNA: TGTGCCAGCAGACTCAGAGGGGTACCAAGGATCAATGAGCAGTTCTTC.

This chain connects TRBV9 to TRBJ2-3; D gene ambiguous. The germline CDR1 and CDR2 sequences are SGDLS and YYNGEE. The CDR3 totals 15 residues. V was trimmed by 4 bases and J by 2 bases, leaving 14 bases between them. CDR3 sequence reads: CASSQGRAPTDTQYF. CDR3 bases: TGTGCCAGCAGCCAAGGAAGAGCGCCCACAGATACGCAGTATTTT.

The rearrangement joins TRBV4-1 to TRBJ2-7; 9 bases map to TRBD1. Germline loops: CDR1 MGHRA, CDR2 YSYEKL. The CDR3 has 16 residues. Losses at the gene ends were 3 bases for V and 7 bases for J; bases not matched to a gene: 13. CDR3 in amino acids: CASSQLLGQGLGEQYF. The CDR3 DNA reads TGCGCCAGCAGCCAGTTGTTGGGACAGGGACTGGGGGAGCAGTACTTC.

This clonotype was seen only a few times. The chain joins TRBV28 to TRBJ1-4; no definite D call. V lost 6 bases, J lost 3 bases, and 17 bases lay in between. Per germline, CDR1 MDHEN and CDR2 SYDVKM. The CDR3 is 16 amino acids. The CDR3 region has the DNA TGTGCCAGCAGCCTACCAATACAATACTCTAATGAAAAACTGTTTTTT. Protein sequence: CASSLPIQYSNEKLFF. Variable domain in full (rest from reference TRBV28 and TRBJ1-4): DVKVTQSSRYLVKRTGEKVFLECVQDMDHENMFWYRQDPGLGLRLIYFSYDVKMKEKGDIPEGYSVSREKKERFSLILESASTNQTSMYLCASSLPIQYSNEKLFFGSGTQLSVL.

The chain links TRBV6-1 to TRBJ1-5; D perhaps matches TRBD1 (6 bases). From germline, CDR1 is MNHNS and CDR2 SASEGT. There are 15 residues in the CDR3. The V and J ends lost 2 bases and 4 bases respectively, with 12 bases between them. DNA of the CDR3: TGTGCCAGCAGTGAACAACCGGGGGCAAATCAGCCCCAGCATTTT. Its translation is CASSEQPGANQPQHF.

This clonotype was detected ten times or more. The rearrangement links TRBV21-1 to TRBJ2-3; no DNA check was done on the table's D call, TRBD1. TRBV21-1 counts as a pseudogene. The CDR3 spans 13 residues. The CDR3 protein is CASSPWAGDTQYF. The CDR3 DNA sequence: TGTGCCAGCAGCCCTTGGGCGGGGGATACGCAGTATTTT.

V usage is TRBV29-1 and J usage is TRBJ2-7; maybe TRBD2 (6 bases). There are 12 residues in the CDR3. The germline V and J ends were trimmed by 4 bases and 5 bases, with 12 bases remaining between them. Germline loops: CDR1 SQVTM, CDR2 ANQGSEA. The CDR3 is CSVGAGTDEQYF. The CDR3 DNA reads TGCAGCGTTGGGGCGGGAACGGACGAGCAGTACTTC.

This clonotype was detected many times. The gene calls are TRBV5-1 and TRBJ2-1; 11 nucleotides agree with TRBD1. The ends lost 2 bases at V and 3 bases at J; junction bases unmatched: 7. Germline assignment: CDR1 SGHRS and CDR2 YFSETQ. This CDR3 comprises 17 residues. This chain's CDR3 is CASSLGYGTGGYNEQFF. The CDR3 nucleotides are TGCGCCAGCAGCTTAGGTTACGGGACAGGGGGCTACAATGAGCAGTTCTTC.

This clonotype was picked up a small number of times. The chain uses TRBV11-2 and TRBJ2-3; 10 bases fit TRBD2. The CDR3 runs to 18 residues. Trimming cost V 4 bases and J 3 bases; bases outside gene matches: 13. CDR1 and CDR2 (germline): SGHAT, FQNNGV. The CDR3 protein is CASSSQRYGAGGTDTQYF. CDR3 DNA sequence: TGTGCCAGCAGCTCGCAGAGGTACGGAGCGGGAGGGACAGATACGCAGTATTTT.

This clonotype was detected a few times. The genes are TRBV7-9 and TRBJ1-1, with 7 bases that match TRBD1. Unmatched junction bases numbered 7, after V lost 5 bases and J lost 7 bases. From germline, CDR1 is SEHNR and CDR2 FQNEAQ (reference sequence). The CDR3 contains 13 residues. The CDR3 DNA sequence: TGTGCCAGCAGCCTAAGGACAGGACATGAAGCTTTCTTT. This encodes CASSLRTGHEAFF.

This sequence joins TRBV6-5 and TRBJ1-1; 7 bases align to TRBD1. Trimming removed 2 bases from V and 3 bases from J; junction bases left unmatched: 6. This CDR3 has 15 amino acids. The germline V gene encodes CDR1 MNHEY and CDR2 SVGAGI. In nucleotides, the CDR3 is TGTGCCAGCAGTTACGGTTGGGACAGCCACACTGAAGCTTTCTTT. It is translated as CASSYGWDSHTEAFF.

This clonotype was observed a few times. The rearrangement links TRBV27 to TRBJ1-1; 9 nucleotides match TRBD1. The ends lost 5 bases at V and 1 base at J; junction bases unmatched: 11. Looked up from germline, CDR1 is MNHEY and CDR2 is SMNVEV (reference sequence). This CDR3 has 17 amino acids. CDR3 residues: CASSPSGTGQGNTEAFF. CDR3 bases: TGTGCCAGCAGTCCCAGCGGGACAGGGCAGGGGAACACTGAAGCTTTCTTT.

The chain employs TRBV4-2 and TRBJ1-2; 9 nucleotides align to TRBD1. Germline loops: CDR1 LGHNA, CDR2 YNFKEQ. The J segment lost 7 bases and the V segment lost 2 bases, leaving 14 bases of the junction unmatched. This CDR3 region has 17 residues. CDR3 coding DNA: TGTGCCAGCAGCCAACCTCCCTTGGGACAGGGTTTGTTTGGCTACACCTTC. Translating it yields CASSQPPLGQGLFGYTF.

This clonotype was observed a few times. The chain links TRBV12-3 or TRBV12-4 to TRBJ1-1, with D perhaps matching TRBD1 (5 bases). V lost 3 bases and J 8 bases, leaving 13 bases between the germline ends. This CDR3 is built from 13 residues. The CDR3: CASSLRQGREAFF. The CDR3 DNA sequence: TGTGCCAGCAGTTTGAGGCAGGGTCGGGAAGCTTTCTTT.